This T cell receptor (beta chain) is from a study of cytomegalovirus exposure and HLA in healthy donors. Overall study: The 100 to 150 validation repertoires and the 650 to 850 first-cohort repertoires shared a platform, a later analysis reported.

A remark on this clone: Its specificity is unknown.

Separation from the roughly 670-subject first cohort characterized the roughly 130-subject validation cohort, to which the donors belonged. General study findings and limits: It was found in a later analysis that first-cohort TCR clusters tended to co-occur in the 120 validation repertoires. While the bulk of TCR sequences proved rare, some public TCRs turned up in many donors.

Repertoires were generated with immunoSEQ multiplex PCR, while TCRdb's copy carries only in-frame clones and drops some. The sample lists tens of thousands of clones; 85% to 95% were seen once. The sample comprised PBMCs. This receptor was identified in a woman aged 18 to 35 in good health and CMV-seronegative.

CDR3 sequence: CASSLGQLSTDTQYF. CDR3 in DNA: TGTGCCAGCAGCTTGGGGCAGCTGAGCACAGATACGCAGTATTTT. The genes are TRBV7-7 and TRBJ2-3, with a tentative D call TRBD1 (5 bases). V lost 3 bases, J lost 0 bases, and 10 bases lay in between. From germline, CDR1 is SSHAT and CDR2 FNYEAQ (reference sequence). This CDR3 has 15 amino acids.